A single sample is the source of the 16 T cell receptor beta chains below, sequenced in a study of T cell repertoires in cytomegalovirus infection. MiXCR, applied by TCRdb to the reads, yields one record per CDR3 protein. Among 490,000 or so distinct CDR3 sequences listed, around 11% were seen once. Sample: PBMCs. The receptors here all came from a human donor in good health (CMV status not recorded). Some clones in this sample may be carry-over from other donors' samples.

This clonotype was counted ten times or more. V and J are TRBV28 and TRBJ2-5; possible D gene TRBD1, 5 bases. Trimming removed 8 bases from V and 6 bases from J, with 19 bases in between. Per the germline V gene, CDR1 is MDHEN and CDR2 is SYDVKM. CDR3 length: 14 amino acids. CDR3 in DNA: TGTGCCAGCGTGGGGCAGAGCCCTTTCCAGACCCAGTACTTC. Its protein product is CASVGQSPFQTQYF.

This clonotype was seen ten or more times. The chain links TRBV20-1 to TRBJ2-7, with D perhaps matching TRBD1 or TRBD2 (6 bases each). Germline V gene lookup returns CDR1 DFQATT and CDR2 SNEGSKA (reference sequence). V lost 6 bases, J lost 0 bases, and 21 bases lay in between. This CDR3 has 16 residues. Written as DNA, the CDR3 is TGCAGTGCCCCAGTCCCTGAGGGGGGCGGCTCCTACGAGCAGTACTTC. The encoded protein is CSAPVPEGGGSYEQYF.

This clonotype was found many times. The rearrangement uses TRBV6-5 and TRBJ2-7; the match to TRBD2 covers 7 bases. Germline V gives CDR1 MNHEY, CDR2 SVGAGI. This CDR3 spans 15 amino acids. J gave up 4 bases and V 2 bases, and 8 bases lay outside the gene matches. CDR3 protein: CASSYVRAGAYEQYF. CDR3 in DNA: TGTGCCAGCAGTTACGTGAGGGCGGGAGCTTACGAGCAGTACTTC.

This clonotype was counted at least ten times. The chain recombines TRBV19 with TRBJ1-6, with a weak D call TRBD1 (6 bases). Deletions cut 6 bases from V and 7 bases from J, with 13 bases between. CDR1 is LNHDA and CDR2 is SQIVND in the germline V gene (reference sequence). This CDR3 contains 14 residues. The CDR3 region is CASSLQGFNSPLHF. For the CDR3, the DNA is TGTGCCAGTAGCCTACAGGGTTTCAATTCACCCCTCCACTTT.

This clonotype has at least ten counts. The rearrangement links TRBV12-3 or TRBV12-4 to TRBJ2-1, with 8 bases matching TRBD1. V lost 6 bases to trimming and J lost 5 bases; unmatched junction nucleotides: 9. This CDR3 has 15 amino acids. The CDR3 DNA follows: TGTGCCAGCAGCTCGGGACAGGCGATGAACAATGAGCAGTTCTTC. It encodes CASSSGQAMNNEQFF.

This clonotype occurred a few times. V and J are TRBV14 and TRBJ2-5, with 9 nucleotides matching TRBD1. Germline CDR1 and CDR2: SGHDN and FVKESK. CDR3 length: 15 amino acids. V shed 2 bases and J 5 bases; nucleotides not matched to a gene: 6. The CDR3 spells CASSQLDRGSETQYF. DNA of the CDR3: TGTGCCAGCAGCCAACTGGACAGGGGATCGGAGACCCAGTACTTC. The full variable domain, in which reference TRBV14 and TRBJ2-5 provide the parts outside the CDR3, is EAGVTQFPSHSVIEKGQTVTLRCDPISGHDNLYWYRRVMGKEIKFLLHFVKESKQDESGMPNNRFLAERTGGTYSTLKVQPAELEDSGVYFCASSQLDRGSETQYFGPGTRLLVL.

This clonotype occurred many times. The chain links TRBV4-2 to TRBJ2-7; 8 nucleotides match TRBD1. Germline CDR1 is LGHNA and CDR2 is YNFKEQ. Unmatched junction bases numbered 3, after V lost 2 bases and J lost 3 bases. The CDR3 has 14 residues. The CDR3 region has the DNA TGTGCCAGCAGCCAACGGACAGGGATCTACGAGCAGTACTTC. Amino acids: CASSQRTGIYEQYF.

Ten or more counts support this clonotype. The chain combines TRBV6-1 with TRBJ2-1, with TRBD2 matching 9 bases. V lost 6 bases, J lost 4 bases, and 7 bases stayed unmatched. Germline CDR1 MNHNS, CDR2 SASEGT. CDR3 length equals 15 residues. CDR3 nucleotides: TGTGCCAGCAGCAAGCGGGAGGTTACTTACAATGAGCAGTTCTTC. Translating gives CASSKREVTYNEQFF.

The chain uses TRBV12-5 and TRBJ2-1; 7 bases are shared with TRBD2. Germline V gene sequence: CDR1 LGHNT, CDR2 FRNRAP. This CDR3 spans 13 amino acids. J lost 8 bases, V lost 5 bases, and 6 bases had no gene match. CDR3 nucleotides: TGTGCTAGTGGTCCCCGACTAGCCGATGAGCAGTTCTTC. Protein sequence: CASGPRLADEQFF.

Many counts were recorded for this clonotype. The rearrangement uses TRBV6-1 and TRBJ2-1; tentative D call: TRBD2 (5 bases). This CDR3 comprises 13 residues. V lost 11 bases, J lost 8 bases, and 19 bases lay in between. The germline gives CDR1 MNHNS, CDR2 SASEGT. CDR3 protein: CACPGSEVYEQFF. CDR3 in DNA: TGTGCCTGCCCGGGATCCGAAGTATATGAGCAGTTCTTC.

This clonotype was recorded a few times. V is TRBV4-1 and J is TRBJ2-7; 8 bases agree with TRBD2. After removal of 1 base from V and 4 bases from J, the junction contained 9 bases not matched to a gene. Germline V gene lookup returns CDR1 MGHRA and CDR2 YSYEKL. There are 16 residues in the CDR3. Here the CDR3 reads CASSQVGAGEVYEQYF. Here the CDR3 DNA reads TGCGCCAGCAGCCAAGTCGGAGCGGGAGAGGTTTACGAGCAGTACTTC.

This clonotype has ten or more counts. The chain is built from TRBV5-5 and TRBJ2-4; 7 positions match TRBD2. The CDR3 sequence is 13 residues long. Per germline, CDR1 SGHKS and CDR2 YYEKEE (reference sequence). V trimming: 1 base; J trimming: 11 bases; junction bases outside the gene matches: 6. CDR3 nucleotide sequence: TGTGCCAGCAGCTTGCCCACCCGGGGGGTTCAGTACTTC. Encoded protein: CASSLPTRGVQYF.

This clonotype showed up many times. The V and J genes are TRBV6-5 and TRBJ2-5; perhaps TRBD1 as D (7 bases). This CDR3 has 16 amino acids. Germline V CDR1 and CDR2: MNHEY, SVGAGI. V was trimmed by 7 bases and J by 0 bases, leaving 18 bases between them. In nucleotides, the CDR3 is TGTGCCAGCACCTTCCTCAGGGGGGATTACCAAGAGACCCAGTACTTC. Protein sequence: CASTFLRGDYQETQYF.

This clonotype was counted many times. The rearrangement links TRBV7-9 to TRBJ2-2, with unresolved D. The V gene lost 6 bases and the J gene lost 2 bases, with 19 bases spanning the gap. The CDR3 has 17 residues. CDR1 and CDR2 (germline): SEHNR, FQNEAQ (reference sequence). This CDR3 reads CASSYLMWGRNTGELFF. Written as DNA, the CDR3 is TGTGCCAGCAGTTACCTGATGTGGGGTCGAAACACCGGGGAGCTGTTTTTT.

A few counts support this clonotype. The CDR3 spells CASSPRTEENSGNTIYF. In nucleotides, the CDR3 is TGTGCCAGCAGCCCTCGGACAGAAGAAAACTCTGGAAACACCATATATTTT. The V gene is TRBV5-6, the J gene TRBJ1-3; D perhaps matches TRBD1 (6 bases). With 4 bases removed from V and 0 bases from J, the gap between germline ends came to 17 bases. The CDR3 spans 17 residues. CDR1 and CDR2 (germline): SGHDT, YYEEEE.

This clonotype has a count of ten or more. The DNA of the CDR3 is TGTGCCAGCAGCTCGGGGGCAGGGAGGAATGAGCAGTTCTTC. It yields the protein CASSSGAGRNEQFF. The chain recombines TRBV12-3 or TRBV12-4 with TRBJ2-1; D may match TRBD1 or TRBD2 (6 bases each). V was trimmed by 6 bases and J by 7 bases, leaving 16 bases between them. The CDR3 has 14 amino acids.